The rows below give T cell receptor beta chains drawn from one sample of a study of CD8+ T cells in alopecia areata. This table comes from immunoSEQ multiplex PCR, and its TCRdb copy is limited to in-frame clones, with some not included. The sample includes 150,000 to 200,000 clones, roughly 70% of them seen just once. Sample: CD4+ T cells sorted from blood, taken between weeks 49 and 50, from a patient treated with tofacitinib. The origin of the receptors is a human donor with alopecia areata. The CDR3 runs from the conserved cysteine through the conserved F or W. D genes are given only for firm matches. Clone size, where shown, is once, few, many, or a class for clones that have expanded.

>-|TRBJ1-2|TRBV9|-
CASSLEPTSLYGYTF
TGTGCCAGCAGTCTAGAGCCGACAAGTCTCTATGGCTACACCTTC
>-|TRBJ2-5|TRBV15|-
CATSRGRGNQETQYF
TGTGCCACCAGCAGAGGGAGAGGGAACCAAGAGACCCAGTACTTC
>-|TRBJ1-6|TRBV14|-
CASSQEPRLVGDSPLHF
TGTGCCAGCAGCCAAGAGCCCCGTCTTGTAGGGGATTCACCCCTCCACTTT
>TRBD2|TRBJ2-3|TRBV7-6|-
CASSRLTSGGEDTQYF
TGTGCCAGCAGCCGCCTTACTAGCGGGGGGGAGGATACGCAGTATTTT
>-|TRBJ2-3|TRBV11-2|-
CASSSSSAPGTDTQYF
TGTGCCAGCAGCTCATCTAGCGCCCCTGGGACAGATACGCAGTATTTT
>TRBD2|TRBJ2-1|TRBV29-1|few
CSVGLRGGRNEQFF
TGCAGCGTTGGGTTGCGGGGGGGCCGCAATGAGCAGTTCTTC
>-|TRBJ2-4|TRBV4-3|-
CASSQGGSGYIQYF
TGCGCCAGCAGCCAAGGCGGCAGTGGCTACATTCAGTACTTC
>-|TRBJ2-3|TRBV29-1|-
CSVANTDTQYF
TGCAGCGTGGCAAACACAGATACGCAGTATTTT
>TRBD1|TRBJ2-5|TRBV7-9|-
CASSRQGLGETQYF
TGTGCCAGCAGCCGACAGGGTTTAGGGGAGACCCAGTACTTC
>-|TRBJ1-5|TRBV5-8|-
CASSPRNQPQHF
TGTGCCAGCAGCCCCAGGAATCAGCCCCAGCATTTT
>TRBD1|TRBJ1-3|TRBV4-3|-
CASSQGTGHNTIYF
TGCGCCAGCAGCCAGGGGACAGGGCACAACACCATATATTTT
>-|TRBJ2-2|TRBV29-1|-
CSVESNVGELFF
TGCAGCGTTGAGTCTAACGTCGGGGAGCTGTTTTTT
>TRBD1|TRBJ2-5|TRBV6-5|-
CASSWGQRETQYF
TGTGCCAGCAGTTGGGGACAGAGAGAGACCCAGTACTTC
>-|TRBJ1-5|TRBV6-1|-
CASSEGQEFEPQHF
TGTGCCAGCAGTGAAGGACAGGAGTTTGAGCCCCAGCATTTT
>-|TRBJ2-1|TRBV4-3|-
CASSQGYREQFF
TGCGCCAGCAGCCAAGGCTATCGCGAGCAGTTCTTC
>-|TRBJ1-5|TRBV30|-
CAWSVLSNQPQHF
TGTGCCTGGAGTGTACTAAGCAATCAGCCCCAGCATTTT
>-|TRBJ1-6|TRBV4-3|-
CASSQDPPTRDNSPLHF
TGCGCCAGCAGCCAAGACCCACCCACCAGGGATAATTCACCCCTCCACTTT
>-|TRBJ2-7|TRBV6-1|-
CASSEDWPASNYEQYF
TGTGCCAGCAGTGAAGACTGGCCAGCGTCTAACTACGAGCAGTACTTC
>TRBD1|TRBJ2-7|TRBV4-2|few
CASSQPTAGTGGGYEQYF
TGTGCCAGCAGCCAACCTACAGCCGGGACAGGGGGTGGGTACGAGCAGTACTTC
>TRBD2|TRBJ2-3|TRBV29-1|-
CSVVGGGRTDTQYF
TGCAGCGTTGTCGGCGGGGGGAGGACAGATACGCAGTATTTT
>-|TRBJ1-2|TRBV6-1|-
CASSRDSPGYTF
TGTGCCAGCAGTCGCGACAGTCCGGGCTACACCTTC
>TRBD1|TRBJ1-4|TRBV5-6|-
CASSLEEGQTEKLFF
TGTGCCAGCAGCTTGGAGGAGGGACAGACCGAAAAACTGTTTTTT
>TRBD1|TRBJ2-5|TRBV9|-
CASSVRGDRVQETQYF
TGTGCCAGCAGCGTACGGGGGGACAGGGTCCAAGAGACCCAGTACTTC
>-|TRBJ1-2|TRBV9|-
CASSSPKGFGYTF
TGTGCCAGCAGCTCTCCGAAGGGTTTTGGCTACACCTTC
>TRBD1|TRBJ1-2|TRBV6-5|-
CASSYPQGEGYTF
TGTGCCAGCAGTTACCCGCAGGGGGAAGGCTACACCTTC
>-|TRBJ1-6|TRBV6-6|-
CASTLPAPGQNSPLHF
TGTGCCAGCACCCTCCCGGCCCCAGGGCAGAATTCACCCCTCCACTTT
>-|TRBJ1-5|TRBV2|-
CASSVNSNQPQHF
TGTGCCAGCAGTGTAAATAGCAATCAGCCCCAGCATTTT
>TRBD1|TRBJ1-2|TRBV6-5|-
CASSYTSTGGYGYTF
TGTGCCAGCAGTTACACATCGACAGGGGGCTATGGCTACACCTTC
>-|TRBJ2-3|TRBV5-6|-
CASSLVDTQYF
TGTGCCAGCAGCTTGGTAGATACGCAGTATTTT
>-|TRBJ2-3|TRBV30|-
CAWTHPGGTDTQYF
TGTGCCTGGACCCATCCAGGGGGCACAGATACGCAGTATTTT
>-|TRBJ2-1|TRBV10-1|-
CASSEVGMSGNEQFF
TGCGCCAGCAGTGAAGTCGGGATGTCGGGCAATGAGCAGTTCTTC
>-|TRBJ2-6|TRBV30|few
CACRVSASGANVLTF
TGTGCCTGTAGAGTTAGTGCCTCTGGGGCCAACGTCCTGACTTTC
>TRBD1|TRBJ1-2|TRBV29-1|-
CSATGGGGGYTF
TGCAGCGCCACAGGGGGTGGTGGAGGCTACACCTTC
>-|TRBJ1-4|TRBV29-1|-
CSARVGSEKLFF
TGCAGCGCCAGGGTAGGAAGTGAAAAACTGTTTTTT
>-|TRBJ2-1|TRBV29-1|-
CSVDGLSYNEQFF
TGCAGCGTTGATGGCCTGTCCTACAATGAGCAGTTCTTC
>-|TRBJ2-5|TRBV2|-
CASRRTQETQYF
TGTGCCAGCAGGCGGACTCAAGAGACCCAGTACTTC
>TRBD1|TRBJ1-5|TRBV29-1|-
CSVGGTGNQPQHF
TGCAGCGTTGGTGGGACAGGGAATCAGCCCCAGCATTTT
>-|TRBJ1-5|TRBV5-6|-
CASSLRRGAGQPQHF
TGTGCCAGCAGCCTCAGGCGGGGGGCAGGACAGCCCCAGCATTTT
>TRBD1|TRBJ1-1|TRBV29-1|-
CSGKGQGGSNTEAFF
TGCAGCGGGAAGGGACAGGGAGGAAGTAACACTGAAGCTTTCTTT
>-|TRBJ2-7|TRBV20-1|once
CSARHETVQYF
TGCAGTGCGCGACACGAGACAGTGCAGTACTTC
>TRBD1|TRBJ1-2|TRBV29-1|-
CSSGQGSNYGYTF
TGCAGCTCAGGACAGGGGTCAAACTATGGCTACACCTTC
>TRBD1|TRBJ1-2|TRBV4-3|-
CASSQGTLQGASIGYTF
TGCGCCAGCAGCCAAGGAACCCTCCAGGGGGCGTCTATCGGCTACACCTTC